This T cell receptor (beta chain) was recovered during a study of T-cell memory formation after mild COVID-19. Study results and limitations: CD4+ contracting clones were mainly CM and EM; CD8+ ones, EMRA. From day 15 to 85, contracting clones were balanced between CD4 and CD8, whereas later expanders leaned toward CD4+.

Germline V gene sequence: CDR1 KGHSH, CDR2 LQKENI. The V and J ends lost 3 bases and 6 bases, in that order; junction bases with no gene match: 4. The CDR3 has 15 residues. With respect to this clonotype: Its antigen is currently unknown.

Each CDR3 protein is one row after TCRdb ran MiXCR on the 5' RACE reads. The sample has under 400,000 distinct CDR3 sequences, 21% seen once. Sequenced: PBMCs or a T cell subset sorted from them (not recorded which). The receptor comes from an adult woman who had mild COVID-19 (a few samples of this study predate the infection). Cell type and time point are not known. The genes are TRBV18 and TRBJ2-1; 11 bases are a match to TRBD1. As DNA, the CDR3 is TGTGCCAGCTCACCGGGACAGGGGGAAGGCAATGAGCAGTTCTTC. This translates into CASSPGQGEGNEQFF.